The clone carrying this TCR beta chain was counted between two and nine times. Its target is unknown. Antigen-specific CD4+ T cells were first expanded with viral peptide pools by the ViraFEST assay and only then sequenced. Cultured cells yielded isolated CD4+ T cells after nine to ten days. All participants had two doses of either the BNT162b2 or mRNA-1273 vaccine. Cultures got half-medium changes with IL-2 on days 3 and 7. This sample was included in a study of vaccination effects on CD4 cells after COVID-19. Whole-study context: Samples that were drawn after vaccination came a median of 72 days after the second dose.

This CDR3 has 12 amino acids. Produced via immunoSEQ multiplex PCR; TCRdb's table is partial and in-frame only. Found here are some 74,000 clones, approximately 80% of them singletons; the top ten hold more than 1%. Whole-study results and caveats: Healthy vaccinees' vaccine-induced clones included only 1 of 255 that recognized common cold coronaviruses.

The source was CD4+ T cells from PBMCs cultured with HCoV-229E spike peptides, collected after COVID-19 vaccination. This receptor was taken from a human donor who received a COVID-19 vaccine. V is TRBV21-1 and J is TRBJ1-2; the table's D gene call, TRBD1, was not cross checked with the DNA. TRBV21-1 is annotated as a pseudogene. For the CDR3, the DNA is TGTGCCAGCACCCACACAAGGGGAGGCTACACCTTC. This sequence encodes CASTHTRGGYTF.